The 20 T cell receptor beta chains listed next were all sequenced from one sample in a study of post-analysis software for immune sequencing data (dated by TCRdb to about 2015). Library prep was done by PCR. The sample was run on an Illumina HiSeq 2500. To reduce PCR and sequencing biases, unique molecular identifiers were incorporated into the TCR beta cDNA libraries. Clones were called with MiXCR by TCRdb after fastp trimmed the public reads at Q25, and only in-frame beta chains were retained. Under each unique CDR3 protein, matching rows form one entry showing the most common genes and DNA. This sample gives approximately 770,000 distinct CDR3 sequences in total; around 45% of them show up just once. The ten biggest clones cover 4% to 5% of the sample. General findings and caveats noted by the study authors: Roughly 5 TRBV segments, including TRBV5-6, TRBV5-1 and TRBV20-1, were significantly more frequent in patients than controls.

Their antigen targets remain unknown. Sequencing used blood. All receptors come from a girl aged 10-17 years with multiple sclerosis.

A single count supports this clonotype. The junction differs from germline at one of its ends, possibly a read error. V and J are TRBV29-1 and TRBJ1-2; D remains ambiguous. Germline values: CDR1 SQVTM, CDR2 ANQGSEA. The CDR3 is 12 amino acids. CDR3 protein: CSIEMVSPGYTF. The CDR3 DNA is TGCAGCATTGAGATGGTCTCCCCTGGCTACACCTTC. The variable domain in full, completed from reference TRBV29-1 and TRBJ1-2, reads SAVISQKPSRDICQRGTSLTIQCQVDSQVTMMFWYRQQPGQSLTLIATANQGSEATYESGFVIDKFPISRPNLTFSTLTVSNMSPEDSSIYLCSIEMVSPGYTFGSGTRLTVV.

This clonotype has only a few counts. J is TRBJ1-2 and V is TRBV12-3 or TRBV12-4, with D maybe TRBD1 (5 bases). The CDR3 extends over 16 amino acids. Trimming removed 5 bases at V and 4 bases at J, with 20 bases between. CDR3 residues: CASSPSGGRNLYGYTF. The CDR3 DNA follows: TGTGCCAGCAGTCCTAGTGGGGGACGGAACCTCTATGGCTACACCTTC.

In this sample, this clonotype turned up a few times. The chain employs TRBV6-5 and TRBJ2-5, with TRBD2 as a possible D gene (6 bases). Germline CDR1 and CDR2: MNHEY and SVGAGI. The CDR3 consists of 13 residues. Trimming left V 0 bases short and J 11 bases short, with 13 bases between. The CDR3: CASSYSPGTQQYF. The CDR3 nucleotides read TGTGCCAGCAGTTACTCGCCGGGGACTCAGCAGTACTTC.

This chain uses TRBV6-6 with TRBJ2-7, with 8 bases that match TRBD2. The CDR3 is 15 residues long. CDR1 and CDR2 (germline): MNHNY, SVGAGI (reference sequence). The V segment lost 4 bases and the J segment 1 base; nucleotides outside the gene matches: 6. The CDR3 DNA reads TGTGCCAGCAGTTCGGGACTAGAAGTTTCCTACGAGCAGTACTTC. Amino acid sequence: CASSSGLEVSYEQYF.

This clonotype appeared a few times. The chain couples TRBV7-6 to TRBJ2-3; D is perhaps TRBD2 (6 bases). The CDR3 length is 15 residues. Trimming took 1 base from V and 2 from J, leaving 10 bases between them. Germline assignment: CDR1 SGHVS and CDR2 FNYEAQ. The CDR3, as DNA: TGTGCCAGCAGCTTAGGGTGGCGGGACACAGATACGCAGTATTTT. Its translation: CASSLGWRDTDTQYF.

This clonotype came up a few times. The chain recombines TRBV5-1 with TRBJ2-3; 8 bases match TRBD2. V was pared by 1 base and J by 3 bases, with 4 bases of the junction left unmatched. CDR1 and CDR2 from the germline V gene are SGHRS and YFSETQ. CDR3 length: 15 amino acids. The DNA for the CDR3 is TGCGCCAGCAGCTTGTCACTAGCGGAGACAGATACGCAGTATTTT. Translating gives CASSLSLAETDTQYF.

This rearrangement joins TRBV29-1 to TRBJ1-2, with a possible D match to TRBD1 (6 bases). The CDR3 totals 14 residues. Germline assignment: CDR1 SQVTM and CDR2 ANQGSEA. V lost 4 bases to trimming and J lost 8 bases, with 20 bases between them. The CDR3: CSVVVGYRAHGYTF. The CDR3 coding sequence is TGCAGCGTTGTGGTCGGGTACAGGGCACACGGCTACACCTTC.

The chain joins TRBV6-1 to TRBJ2-6, with 10 bases lining up with TRBD1. Germline V gene data show CDR1 as MNHNS and CDR2 as SASEGT. CDR3 size: 17 residues. The V segment lost 7 bases and the J segment 1 base; nucleotides outside the gene matches: 7. The CDR3: CASIGTGVRSGANVLTF. The CDR3 nucleotides read TGTGCCAGCATTGGGACAGGGGTGCGATCTGGGGCCAACGTCCTGACTTTC.

This clonotype has just a few counts. The gene calls are TRBV30 and TRBJ2-2; D is perhaps TRBD1 or TRBD2 (5 bases each). The CDR3 has 14 amino acids. V gave up 0 bases and J gave up 5 bases, with 10 bases separating them. Germline assignment: CDR1 GTSNPN and CDR2 SVGIG (reference sequence). Here the CDR3 reads CAWSVLWGTGELFF. CDR3 DNA: TGTGCCTGGAGTGTACTATGGGGGACCGGGGAGCTGTTTTTT.

The chain has TRBV27 and TRBJ2-7, with D maybe TRBD1 (7 bases). This CDR3 region has 17 residues. Trimming took off 2 bases at V and 3 bases at J, with 20 bases between the two ends. Germline V gene sequence: CDR1 MNHEY, CDR2 SMNVEV (reference sequence). The CDR3 DNA reads as TGTGCCAGCAGTTTAAGACAGGGCGGTTGGGACTTCTACGAGCAGTACTTC. Translated: CASSLRQGGWDFYEQYF.

The chain has TRBV7-6 and TRBJ2-7, with 7 positions matching TRBD2. After removal of 5 bases from V and 3 bases from J, the junction contained 10 bases not matched to a gene. The CDR3 is made up of 15 amino acids. Germline CDR1 is SGHVS and CDR2 is FNYEAQ. DNA of the CDR3: TGTGCCAGCAGCCCCGACCGCGGCGGGAGCTACGAGCAGTACTTC. Its translation is CASSPDRGGSYEQYF.

This chain connects TRBV5-1 to TRBJ2-6; D is unclear. The V gene lost 4 bases and the J gene lost 4 bases, with 6 bases spanning the gap. CDR1 and CDR2 (germline): SGHRS, YFSETQ. The CDR3 consists of 13 residues. In DNA form, the CDR3 reads TGCGCCAGCAGCCCCCAGGGGGCCAACGTCCTGACTTTC. Protein product: CASSPQGANVLTF.

The chain carries TRBV19 and TRBJ2-1; 8 positions match TRBD2. The CDR3 contains 15 residues. V gave up 5 bases and J gave up 6 bases; unmatched junction bases: 9. CDR1 and CDR2 from the germline V gene are LNHDA and SQIVND (reference sequence). The CDR3 sequence: CASSLTSARGNEQFF. CDR3 DNA sequence: TGTGCCAGTAGTCTGACTAGCGCCCGAGGCAATGAGCAGTTCTTC.

The chain combines TRBV7-2 with TRBJ1-6, with unresolved D. Trimming pared 1 base from V and 5 bases from J, leaving 9 bases between. CDR3 size: 15 residues. The germline V gene encodes CDR1 SGHTA and CDR2 FQGNSA. In DNA form, the CDR3 reads TGTGCCAGCAGCTTAGTGCGTGGAAATAATTCACCCCTCCACTTT. Translated: CASSLVRGNNSPLHF.

This clonotype has more than one count but fewer than ten. J is TRBJ2-7 and V is TRBV4-1; D possibly corresponds to TRBD2 (6 bases). CDR1 is MGHRA and CDR2 is YSYEKL in the germline V gene. Trimming shortened V by 0 bases and J by 3 bases, and 15 bases separated the two germline ends. This CDR3 is 16 amino acids long. In nucleotides, the CDR3 is TGCGCCAGCAGCCAAGATTGGGCGGGACGTGGCTACGAGCAGTACTTC. This codes for CASSQDWAGRGYEQYF.

This chain links TRBV28 with TRBJ2-5; D not resolved. Germline V CDR1 and CDR2: MDHEN, SYDVKM. The CDR3 sequence is 11 residues long. V gave up 6 bases and J gave up 11 bases, with 13 bases separating them. CDR3 bases: TGTGCCAGCAGATCCGTCTACGGGCAGTACTTC. Translated: CASRSVYGQYF.

This clonotype showed up just a few times. The rearrangement links TRBV11-2 to TRBJ2-1; unclear D gene. Germline CDR1 is SGHAT and CDR2 is FQNNGV. Trimming removed 1 base at V and 0 bases at J, with 10 bases between. CDR3 length: 16 amino acids. In DNA, the CDR3 is TGTGCCAGCAGCTTAGGGCGGAGCAGCTCCTACAATGAGCAGTTCTTC. It yields the protein CASSLGRSSSYNEQFF.

V and J are TRBV7-9 and TRBJ1-4; no definite D call. The germline CDR1 and CDR2 sequences are SEHNR and FQNEAQ (reference sequence). The CDR3 consists of 15 residues. Trimming pared 6 bases from V and 0 bases from J, leaving 11 bases between. The chain's CDR3 is CASRKGYTTNEKLFF. The CDR3 bases are TGTGCCAGCAGGAAAGGATACACAACTAATGAAAAACTGTTTTTT.

This clonotype was observed a few times. CDR3 DNA: TGTGCCAGCAGCTTGGCCCAGGGAACCTACGAGCAGTACTTC. Translating gives CASSLAQGTYEQYF. The rearrangement uses TRBV5-6 and TRBJ2-7; perhaps TRBD1 as D (5 bases). Germline-derived CDR1 and CDR2 are SGHDT and YYEEEE. The CDR3 spans 14 residues. V gave up 0 bases and J gave up 2 bases, with 9 bases separating them.

The CDR3 region is CASSLGAGGNNEQFF. CDR3 bases: TGTGCCAGCAGCTTAGGGGCGGGAGGTAACAATGAGCAGTTCTTC. The chain carries TRBV7-8 and TRBJ2-1; 8 bases align to TRBD2. Germline-derived CDR1 and CDR2 are SGHVS and FQNEAQ. Germline trimming cut 1 base from V and 5 bases from J; bases unmatched to any gene: 4. CDR3 length: 15 amino acids. Full variable domain (remainder filled in from reference TRBV7-8 and TRBJ2-1): GAGVSQSPRYKVAKRGQDVALRCDPISGHVSLFWYQQALGQGPEFLTYFQNEAQLDKSGLPSDRFFAERPEGSVSTLKIQRTQQEDSAVYLCASSLGAGGNNEQFFGPGTRLTVL.